This T cell receptor beta chain emerged from a study of blood T cell repertoires in COVID-19. The germline V gene encodes CDR1 MNHNY and CDR2 SVGAGI (reference sequence). V trimming: 5 bases; J trimming: 1 base; junction bases outside the gene matches: 8. CDR3 length: 17 residues. Assay: immunoSEQ multiplex PCR; the TCRdb copy retains only in-frame clones and omits some. The sample lists 200,000 to 300,000 clones, 88% seen once, with about 1% in the top ten. This chain uses TRBV6-6 with TRBJ2-1, with 10 nucleotides matching TRBD2. This clonotype originated in a woman between 35 and 50 years old who had recovered from COVID-19. The sequencing sample was made of peripheral blood. CDR3 sequence reads: CASSPRGLAVSYNEQFF. CDR3 in DNA: TGTGCCAGCAGTCCCCGCGGACTAGCGGTATCCTACAATGAGCAGTTCTTC.